This T cell receptor (beta chain) was sequenced in a study of T cells after yellow fever vaccination. V was pared by 2 bases and J by 5 bases, with 8 bases of the junction left unmatched. This CDR3 contains 15 residues. The germline V gene encodes CDR1 SGHTA and CDR2 FQGNSA. TCRdb ran MiXCR on the 5' RACE reads and lists one entry per CDR3 protein. The sample holds about 330,000 distinct CDR3 sequences; roughly 8.6% are singletons and the top ten take 15% to 20%. This sequence joins TRBV7-2 and TRBJ2-7, with TRBD1 matching 8 bases. The specimen was PBMCs, collected roughly 45 days after the first yellow fever vaccination. This TCR was sampled from a man between 18 and 35 years old who received the YFV17D yellow fever vaccine. The CDR3 here is CASSLNYQGAHEQYV. The DNA for the CDR3 is TGTGCCAGCAGCTTAAACTACCAGGGGGCCCACGAGCAGTACGTC.